This paragraph covers one T cell receptor beta chain sequence. Its antigen remains unidentified. The sample belongs to a study of Ad26.COV2.S vaccination and SARS-CoV-2 variants. Regarding the study as a whole: Vaccinees displayed broader spike-specific TCR repertoires than placebo recipients. Post-vaccination breadth of spike-specific CD8+ and CD4+ T cell responses was reportedly substantial.

CDR1 LNHNV and CDR2 YYDKDF come from the germline V gene (reference sequence). The CDR3 spans 15 residues. Losses at the gene ends were 0 bases for V and 5 bases for J; bases not matched to a gene: 3. Generated by immunoSEQ multiplex PCR, the TCRdb table keeps only in-frame clones and is missing some. This sample has about 350,000 clones, with just over 90% found just once. The rearrangement links TRBV15 to TRBJ2-2; 7 positions agree with TRBD2. The material was peripheral blood, obtained after recovery from COVID-19. The sequence came from a human donor who had recovered from COVID-19. CDR3 bases: TGTGCCACCAGCAGAGATCGCGGGGGTACCGGGGAGCTGTTTTTT. Translated, it gives CATSRDRGGTGELFF.